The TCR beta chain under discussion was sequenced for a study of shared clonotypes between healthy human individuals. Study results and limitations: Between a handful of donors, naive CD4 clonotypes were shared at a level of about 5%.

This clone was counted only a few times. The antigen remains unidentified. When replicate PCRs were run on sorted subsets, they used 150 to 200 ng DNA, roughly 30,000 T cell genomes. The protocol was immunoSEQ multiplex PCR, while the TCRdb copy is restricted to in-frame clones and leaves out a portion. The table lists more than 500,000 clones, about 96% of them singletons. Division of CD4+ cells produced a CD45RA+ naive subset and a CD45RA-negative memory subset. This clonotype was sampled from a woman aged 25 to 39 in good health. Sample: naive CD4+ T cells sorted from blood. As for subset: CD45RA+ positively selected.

The CDR3 reads CAWGHGQYYGYTF. CDR3 in DNA: TGTGCCTGGGGTCACGGACAGTACTATGGCTACACCTTC. This chain uses TRBV30 with TRBJ1-2; D might be TRBD1 (6 bases). The V and J ends lost 5 bases and 3 bases respectively, with 13 bases between them. The CDR3 length is 13 residues. The germline gives CDR1 GTSNPN, CDR2 SVGIG (reference sequence). Based on the CDR3 plus reference TRBV30 and TRBJ1-2, the full variable domain is SQTIHQWPATLVQPVGSPLSLECTVEGTSNPNLYWYRQAAGRGLQLLFYSVGIGQISSEVPQNLSASRPQDRQFILSSKKLLLSDSGFYLCAWGHGQYYGYTFGSGTRLTVV.